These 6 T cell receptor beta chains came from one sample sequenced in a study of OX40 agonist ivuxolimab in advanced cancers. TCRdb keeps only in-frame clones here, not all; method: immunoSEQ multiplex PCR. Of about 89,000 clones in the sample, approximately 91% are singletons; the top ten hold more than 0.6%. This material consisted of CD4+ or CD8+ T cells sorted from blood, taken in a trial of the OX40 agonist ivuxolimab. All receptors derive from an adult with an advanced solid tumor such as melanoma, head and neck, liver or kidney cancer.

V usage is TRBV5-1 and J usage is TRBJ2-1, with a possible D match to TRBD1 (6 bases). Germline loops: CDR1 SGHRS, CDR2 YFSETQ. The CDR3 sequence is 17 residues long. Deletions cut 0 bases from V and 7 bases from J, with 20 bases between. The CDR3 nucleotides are TGCGCCAGCAGCTTGGGGCAGGGTCAGGGGAAGAGGAATGAGCAGTTCTTC. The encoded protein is CASSLGQGQGKRNEQFF. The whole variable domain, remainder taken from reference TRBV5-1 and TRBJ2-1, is KAGVTQTPRYLIKTRGQQVTLSCSPISGHRSVSWYQQTPGQGLQFLFEYFSETQRNKGNFPGRFSGRQFSNSRSEMNVSTLELGDSALYLCASSLGQGQGKRNEQFFGPGTRLTVL.

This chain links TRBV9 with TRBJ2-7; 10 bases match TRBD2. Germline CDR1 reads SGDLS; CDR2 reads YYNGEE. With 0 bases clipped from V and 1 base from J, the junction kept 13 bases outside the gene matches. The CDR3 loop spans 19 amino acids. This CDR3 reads CASSVGRGTSEITSYEQYF. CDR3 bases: TGTGCCAGCAGCGTAGGGCGAGGGACTAGCGAGATAACTTCCTACGAGCAGTACTTC. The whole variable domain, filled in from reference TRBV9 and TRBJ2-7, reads DSGVTQTPKHLITATGQRVTLRCSPRSGDLSVYWYQQSLDQGLQFLIQYYNGEERAKGNILERFSAQQFPDLHSELNLSSLELGDSALYFCASSVGRGTSEITSYEQYFGPGTRLTVT.

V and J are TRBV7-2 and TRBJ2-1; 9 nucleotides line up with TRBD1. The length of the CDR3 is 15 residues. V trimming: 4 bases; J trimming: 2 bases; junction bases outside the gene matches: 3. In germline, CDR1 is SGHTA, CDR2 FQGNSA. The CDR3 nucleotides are TGTGCCAGCAGCTCCGGGACAGGGACCTACAATGAGCAGTTCTTC. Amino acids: CASSSGTGTYNEQFF.

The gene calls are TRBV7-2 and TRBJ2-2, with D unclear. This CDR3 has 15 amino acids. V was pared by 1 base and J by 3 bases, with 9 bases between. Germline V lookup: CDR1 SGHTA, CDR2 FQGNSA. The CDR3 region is CASSLDWSHTGELFF. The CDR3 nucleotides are TGTGCCAGCAGCTTAGATTGGTCTCACACCGGGGAGCTGTTTTTT.

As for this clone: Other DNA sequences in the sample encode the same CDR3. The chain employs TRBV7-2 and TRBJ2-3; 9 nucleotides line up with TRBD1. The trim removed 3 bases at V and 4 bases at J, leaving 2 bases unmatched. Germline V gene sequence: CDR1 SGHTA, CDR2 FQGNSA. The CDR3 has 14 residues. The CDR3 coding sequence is TGTGCCAGCAGCTTGGGACAGGGCGCAGATACGCAGTATTTT. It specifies CASSLGQGADTQYF.

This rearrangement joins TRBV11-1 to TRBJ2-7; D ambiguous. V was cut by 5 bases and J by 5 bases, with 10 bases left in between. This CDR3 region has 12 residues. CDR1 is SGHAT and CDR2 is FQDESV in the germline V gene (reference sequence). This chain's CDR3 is CASSPNRDEQYF. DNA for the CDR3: TGTGCCAGCAGCCCCAATCGGGACGAGCAGTACTTC.